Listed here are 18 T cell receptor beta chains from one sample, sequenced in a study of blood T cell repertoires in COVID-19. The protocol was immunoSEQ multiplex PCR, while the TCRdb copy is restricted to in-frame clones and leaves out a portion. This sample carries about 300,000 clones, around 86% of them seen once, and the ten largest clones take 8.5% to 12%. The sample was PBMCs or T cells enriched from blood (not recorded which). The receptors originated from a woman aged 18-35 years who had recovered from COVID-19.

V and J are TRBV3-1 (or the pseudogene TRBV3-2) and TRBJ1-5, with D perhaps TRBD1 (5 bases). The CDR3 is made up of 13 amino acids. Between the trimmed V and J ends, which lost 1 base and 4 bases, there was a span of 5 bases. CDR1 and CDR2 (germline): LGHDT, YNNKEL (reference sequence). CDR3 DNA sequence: TGTGCCAGCAGCCAAGCAGGGAATCAGCCCCAGCATTTT. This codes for CASSQAGNQPQHF.

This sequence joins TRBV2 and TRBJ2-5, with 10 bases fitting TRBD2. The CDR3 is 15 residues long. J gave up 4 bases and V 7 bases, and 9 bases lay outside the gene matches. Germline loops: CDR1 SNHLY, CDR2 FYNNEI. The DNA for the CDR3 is TGTGCCAGCAAGTCCCTCCTAGCGGGAGTAGAGACCCAGTACTTC. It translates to CASKSLLAGVETQYF.

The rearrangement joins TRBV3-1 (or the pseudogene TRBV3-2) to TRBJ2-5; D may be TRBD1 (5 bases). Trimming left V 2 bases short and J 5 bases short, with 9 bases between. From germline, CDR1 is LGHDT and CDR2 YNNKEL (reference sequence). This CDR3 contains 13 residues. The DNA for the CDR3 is TGTGCCAGCAGCCAACAGGGCATCGAGACCCAGTACTTC. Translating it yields CASSQQGIETQYF.

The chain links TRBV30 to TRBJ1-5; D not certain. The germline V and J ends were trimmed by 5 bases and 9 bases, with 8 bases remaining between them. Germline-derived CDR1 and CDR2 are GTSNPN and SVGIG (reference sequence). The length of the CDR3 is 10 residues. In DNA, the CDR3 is TGTGCCTGGGGGAATAGGCCCCAGCATTTT. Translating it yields CAWGNRPQHF.

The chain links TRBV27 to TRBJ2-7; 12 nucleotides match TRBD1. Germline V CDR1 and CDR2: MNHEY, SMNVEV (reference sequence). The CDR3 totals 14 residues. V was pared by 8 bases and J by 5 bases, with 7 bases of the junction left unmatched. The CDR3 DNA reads TGTGCCAGCGGGGAGGGACAGGGGGCCAACGAGCAGTACTTC. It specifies CASGEGQGANEQYF.

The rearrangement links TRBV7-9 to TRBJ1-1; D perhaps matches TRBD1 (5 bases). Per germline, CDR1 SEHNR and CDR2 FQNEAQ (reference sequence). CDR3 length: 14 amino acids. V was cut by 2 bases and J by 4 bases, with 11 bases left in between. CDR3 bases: TGTGCCAGCAGCTTACAGGGTTTTGGCACTGAAGCTTTCTTT. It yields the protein CASSLQGFGTEAFF.

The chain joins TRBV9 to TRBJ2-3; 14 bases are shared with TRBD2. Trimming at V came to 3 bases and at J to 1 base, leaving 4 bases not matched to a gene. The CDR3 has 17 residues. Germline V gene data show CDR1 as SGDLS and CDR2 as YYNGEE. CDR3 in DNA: TGTGCCAGCAGCGCCTCGGGACTAGCGGGAGGCACAGATACGCAGTATTTT. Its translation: CASSASGLAGGTDTQYF.

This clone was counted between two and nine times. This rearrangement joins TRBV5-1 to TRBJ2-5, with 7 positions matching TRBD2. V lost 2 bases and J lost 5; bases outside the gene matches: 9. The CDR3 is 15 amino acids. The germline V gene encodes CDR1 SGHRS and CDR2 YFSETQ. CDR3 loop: CASSFFRGGEETQYF. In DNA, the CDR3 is TGCGCCAGCAGCTTTTTTCGGGGAGGGGAGGAGACCCAGTACTTC.

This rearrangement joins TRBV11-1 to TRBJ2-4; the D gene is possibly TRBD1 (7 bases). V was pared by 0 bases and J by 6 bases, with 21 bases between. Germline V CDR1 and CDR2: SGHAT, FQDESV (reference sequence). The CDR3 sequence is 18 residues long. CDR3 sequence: CASSLAAGQRVSGNIQYF. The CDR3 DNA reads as TGTGCCAGCAGCTTAGCTGCGGGACAGAGGGTTTCTGGAAACATTCAGTACTTC.

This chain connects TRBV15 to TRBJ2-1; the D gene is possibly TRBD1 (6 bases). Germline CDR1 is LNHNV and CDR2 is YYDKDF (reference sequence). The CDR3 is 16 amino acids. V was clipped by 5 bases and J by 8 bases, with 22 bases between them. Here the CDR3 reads CATSPPFNRVKDEQFF. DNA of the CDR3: TGTGCCACCAGCCCACCTTTTAACAGGGTAAAGGATGAGCAGTTCTTC.

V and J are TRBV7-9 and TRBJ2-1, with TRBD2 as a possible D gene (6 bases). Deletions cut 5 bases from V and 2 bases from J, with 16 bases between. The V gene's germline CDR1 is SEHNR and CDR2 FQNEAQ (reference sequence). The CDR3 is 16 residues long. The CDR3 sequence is CASSPSGGKAYNEQFF. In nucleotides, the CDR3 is TGTGCCAGCAGCCCGTCCGGGGGTAAGGCCTACAATGAGCAGTTCTTC.

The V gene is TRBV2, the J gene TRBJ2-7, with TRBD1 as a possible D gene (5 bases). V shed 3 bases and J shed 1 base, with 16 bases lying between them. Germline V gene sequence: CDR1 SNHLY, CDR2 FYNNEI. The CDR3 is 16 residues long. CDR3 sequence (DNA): TGTGCCAGCAGTGACCCCACTGACAGTGTATCCTACGAGCAGTACTTC. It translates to CASSDPTDSVSYEQYF.

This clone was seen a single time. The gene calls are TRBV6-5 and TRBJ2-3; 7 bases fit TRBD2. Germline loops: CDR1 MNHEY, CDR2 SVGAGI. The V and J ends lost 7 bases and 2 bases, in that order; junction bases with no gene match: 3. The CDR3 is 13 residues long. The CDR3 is CASKRDLTDTQYF. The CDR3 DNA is TGTGCCAGCAAGCGGGACCTCACAGATACGCAGTATTTT.

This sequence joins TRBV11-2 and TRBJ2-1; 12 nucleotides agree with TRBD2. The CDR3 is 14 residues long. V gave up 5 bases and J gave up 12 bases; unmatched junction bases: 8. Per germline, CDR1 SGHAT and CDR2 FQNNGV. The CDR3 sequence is CASSPRLAGEGQFF. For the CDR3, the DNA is TGTGCCAGCAGCCCCCGACTAGCGGGGGAAGGGCAGTTCTTC.

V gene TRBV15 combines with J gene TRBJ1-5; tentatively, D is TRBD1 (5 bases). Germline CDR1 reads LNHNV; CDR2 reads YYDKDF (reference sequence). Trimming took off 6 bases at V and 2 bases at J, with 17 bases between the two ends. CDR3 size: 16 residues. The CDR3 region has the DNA TGTGCCACCAGTCCCGACAGCTTTCTAGGCAATCAGCCCCAGCATTTT. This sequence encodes CATSPDSFLGNQPQHF.

CDR3 sequence (DNA): TGTGCCAGCACCCCACAGGGTGAGGGCGGGGAGCTGTTTTTT. Protein sequence: CASTPQGEGGELFF. The rearrangement joins TRBV11-1 to TRBJ2-2, with D maybe TRBD1 (6 bases). This CDR3 contains 14 residues. Trimming took off 7 bases at V and 7 bases at J, with 16 bases between the two ends. Germline V gives CDR1 SGHAT, CDR2 FQDESV (reference sequence).

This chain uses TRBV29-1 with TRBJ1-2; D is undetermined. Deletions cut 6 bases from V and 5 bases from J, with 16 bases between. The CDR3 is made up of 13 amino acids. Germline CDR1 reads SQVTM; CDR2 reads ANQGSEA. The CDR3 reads CSVDVQADYGYTF. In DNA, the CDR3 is TGCAGCGTCGACGTCCAGGCCGATTATGGCTACACCTTC.

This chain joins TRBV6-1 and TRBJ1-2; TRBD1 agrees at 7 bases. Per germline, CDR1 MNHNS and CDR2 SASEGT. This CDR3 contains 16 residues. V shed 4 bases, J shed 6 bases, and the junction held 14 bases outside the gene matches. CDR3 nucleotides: TGTGCCAGCAGTGCCGACGTGACAGGGACGATCGATGGCTACACCTTC. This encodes CASSADVTGTIDGYTF.